The source of this TCR beta chain is a study of early T cells in non-severe SARS-CoV-2 infection. About the research overall: Sequencing targeted bulk RNA from unsorted whole blood, leaving chains unpaired. Notes on the study in general: In VDJdb matching, anti-spike CD8 responses were favored while private and CD4 specificities went missing.

This clonotype was counted only a few times. Its target is unknown. Individually, cDNA molecules had unique molecular identifiers attached to them. TCRdb processed the 5' RACE reads anew with MiXCR; each CDR3 protein has one entry. The table records around 58,000 distinct CDR3 sequences, around 7.7% of them present only once. CDR3 length: 16 amino acids. The V end was cut by 1 base, the J end by 0 bases, with 11 bases between. The germline CDR1 and CDR2 sequences are KGHSH and LQKENI. The chain joins TRBV18 to TRBJ2-3; TRBD2 is a possible D gene (5 bases). The clonotype comes from an adult who was a healthcare worker with PCR-confirmed SARS-CoV-2 infection or an uninfected control (not recorded which). The source was whole blood, collected at baseline. DNA of the CDR3: TGTGCCAGCTCACCACTCCGGGGTCAAAGCACAGATACGCAGTATTTT. Residues: CASSPLRGQSTDTQYF.